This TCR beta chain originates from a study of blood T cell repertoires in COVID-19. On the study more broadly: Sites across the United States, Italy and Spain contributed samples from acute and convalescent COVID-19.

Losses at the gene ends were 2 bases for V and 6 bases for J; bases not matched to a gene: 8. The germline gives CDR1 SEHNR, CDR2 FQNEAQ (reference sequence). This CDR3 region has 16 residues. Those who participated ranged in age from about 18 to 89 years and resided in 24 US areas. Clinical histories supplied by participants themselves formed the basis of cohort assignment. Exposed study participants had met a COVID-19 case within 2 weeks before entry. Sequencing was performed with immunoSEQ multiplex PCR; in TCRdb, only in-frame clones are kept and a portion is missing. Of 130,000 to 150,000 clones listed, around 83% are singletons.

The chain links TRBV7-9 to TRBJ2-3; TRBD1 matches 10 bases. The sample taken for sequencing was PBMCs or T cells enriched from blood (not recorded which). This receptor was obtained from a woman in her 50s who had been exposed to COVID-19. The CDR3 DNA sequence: TGTGCCAGCAGCTTATTCGCGACAGGGGGCCACGATACGCAGTATTTT. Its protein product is CASSLFATGGHDTQYF.